The 20 T cell receptor beta chains below were found in one sample sequenced in a study of shared clonotypes between healthy human individuals. Naive CD8 cells comprised CD45RO-negative, CCR7-positively selected cells, excluding terminally differentiated effector memory CD45RA+ cells. Clones were read by immunoSEQ multiplex PCR, and TCRdb kept only the in-frame ones, dropping some. The data show 650,000 to 800,000 clones, about 90% seen once. Sequenced material: naive CD8+ T cells sorted from blood. The source of these receptors is a man aged 25 to 40 in good health.

This clone was detected a few times. The chain couples TRBV4-2 to TRBJ1-5, with unresolved D. Trimming cost V 0 bases and J 10 bases, with 10 bases left between them. The CDR3 extends over 13 amino acids. Looked up from germline, CDR1 is LGHNA and CDR2 is YNFKEQ. The CDR3 DNA is TGTGCCAGCAGCCAAGATCGTGGCAACCCCCAGCATTTT. Its translation is CASSQDRGNPQHF.

This clone was picked up one time. The rearrangement joins TRBV7-2 to TRBJ2-7, with D possibly being TRBD1 (5 bases). CDR1 and CDR2 (germline): SGHTA, FQGNSA. Trimming took 1 base from V and 6 from J, leaving 10 bases between them. The CDR3 sequence is 13 residues long. The CDR3 coding sequence is TGTGCCAGCAGCTTAGACAGGCTTGGCGAGCAGTACTTC. Translation gives CASSLDRLGEQYF.

This chain uses TRBV2 with TRBJ2-5; D call uncertain. CDR3 length equals 13 residues. Trimming removed 5 bases from V and 1 base from J, with 8 bases in between. Germline CDR1 and CDR2: SNHLY and FYNNEI. CDR3: CASSLVFQETQYF. DNA of the CDR3: TGTGCCAGCAGTTTGGTCTTCCAAGAGACCCAGTACTTC.

This rearrangement joins TRBV11-2 to TRBJ2-1, with no clear D. The germline gives CDR1 SGHAT, CDR2 FQNNGV. V lost 4 bases and J lost 0, with 16 bases in between. The CDR3 has 17 residues. The CDR3 coding sequence is TGTGCCAGCAGCTCATTGTTACACCGCAGCTCCTACAATGAGCAGTTCTTC. Its protein is CASSSLLHRSSYNEQFF.

The rearrangement links TRBV2 to TRBJ2-1; TRBD1 is a possible D gene (5 bases). The CDR3 totals 14 residues. The ends were cut back, 8 bases at V and 7 bases at J, with 18 bases in the middle. Germline CDR1 is SNHLY and CDR2 is FYNNEI. CDR3: CASERSLRANEQFF. CDR3 DNA sequence: TGTGCCAGCGAACGGTCCCTCAGGGCGAATGAGCAGTTCTTC.

This chain joins TRBV6-1 and TRBJ2-2, with D uncertain. Germline V gene data show CDR1 as MNHNS and CDR2 as SASEGT. The CDR3 runs 17 residues. Trimming stripped 0 bases from V and 2 bases from J, with 13 bases between. The CDR3, as DNA: TGTGCCAGCAGTGAAGCGATGACGAATTTAAACACCGGGGAGCTGTTTTTT. Translated: CASSEAMTNLNTGELFF.

The chain carries TRBV2 and TRBJ2-7; TRBD2 aligns across 13 bases. Germline V gene sequence: CDR1 SNHLY, CDR2 FYNNEI. J lost 3 bases, V lost 6 bases, and 5 bases had no gene match. This CDR3 is built from 15 residues. The CDR3 spells CASRSGTSGNYEQYF. The DNA for the CDR3 is TGTGCCAGCAGGTCCGGGACTAGCGGGAACTACGAGCAGTACTTC.

The rearrangement joins TRBV15 to TRBJ2-1, with TRBD2 identical over 11 bases. Trimming cost V 0 bases and J 6 bases; bases outside gene matches: 7. Germline loops: CDR1 LNHNV, CDR2 YYDKDF (reference sequence). This CDR3 has 17 amino acids. The CDR3 DNA sequence: TGTGCCACCAGCAGAGAGCGGGTGACTAGCGGGACCAATGAGCAGTTCTTC. Amino acids: CATSRERVTSGTNEQFF.

The chain recombines TRBV11-3 with TRBJ2-7, with 8 bases fitting TRBD2. The CDR3 is 13 residues long. Trimming at V came to 5 bases and at J to 2 bases, leaving 2 bases not matched to a gene. Germline loops: CDR1 SGHNT, CDR2 YENEEA. The chain's CDR3 is CASSPGLAYEQYF. The CDR3 nucleotides are TGTGCCAGCAGCCCGGGACTAGCCTACGAGCAGTACTTC.

The V and J genes are TRBV29-1 and TRBJ2-3, with TRBD2 matching 7 bases. Germline-derived CDR1 and CDR2 are SQVTM and ANQGSEA. The CDR3 covers 16 residues. The V segment lost 1 base and the J segment 7 bases; nucleotides outside the gene matches: 14. The CDR3 coding sequence is TGCAGCGTTGAAGTTCGGCGGGAGAGGGGTTCGTATACGCAGTATTTT. It yields the protein CSVEVRRERGSYTQYF.

The genes are TRBV6-5 and TRBJ1-1, with D hard to call. The V and J ends lost 6 bases and 6 bases respectively, with 14 bases between them. Germline CDR1 MNHEY, CDR2 SVGAGI. The CDR3 runs 13 residues. Here the CDR3 reads CASSPPSWSEAFF. The DNA of the CDR3 is TGTGCCAGCAGCCCCCCTTCGTGGTCTGAAGCTTTCTTT.

Written as DNA, the CDR3 is TGTGCCAGCAGGCCCACCGGGACTAGATCCCTTTCCTCTTTTTACGAGCAGTACTTC. Protein product: CASRPTGTRSLSSFYEQYF. This chain links TRBV7-8 with TRBJ2-7; TRBD2 matches 8 bases. The germline V gene has CDR1 SGHVS and CDR2 FQNEAQ. This CDR3 contains 19 residues. V trimming: 6 bases; J trimming: 4 bases; junction bases outside the gene matches: 23.

This clone has a single count. This CDR3 is also generated by other DNA sequences in the sample. The chain carries TRBV27 and TRBJ2-3; 7 nucleotides match TRBD2. V shed 2 bases and J 0 bases; nucleotides not matched to a gene: 2. Looked up from germline, CDR1 is MNHEY and CDR2 is SMNVEV (reference sequence). This CDR3 is 15 amino acids long. DNA for the CDR3: TGTGCCAGCAGTTTACGAGCGGGGAGCACAGATACGCAGTATTTT. This encodes CASSLRAGSTDTQYF.

This clone occurred once. The V gene is TRBV13, the J gene TRBJ2-5; unclear D gene. This CDR3 contains 13 residues. CDR1 PRHDT and CDR2 FYEKMQ come from the germline V gene (reference sequence). V was clipped by 1 base and J by 1 base, with 4 bases between them. The CDR3 here is CASSLAVQETQYF. The CDR3 bases are TGTGCCAGCAGCTTAGCGGTCCAAGAGACCCAGTACTTC.

About this clone: The sample contains more than one DNA sequence encoding this CDR3. The CDR3 reads CAWSVGTEAFF. The CDR3 nucleotides read TGTGCCTGGAGCGTGGGGACTGAAGCTTTCTTT. The rearrangement uses TRBV30 and TRBJ1-1; D call uncertain. CDR1 and CDR2 (germline): GTSNPN, SVGIG (reference sequence). The CDR3 length is 11 residues. Trimming pared 3 bases from V and 5 bases from J, leaving 7 bases between.

The chain combines TRBV9 with TRBJ2-7, with D perhaps TRBD1 or TRBD2 (5 bases each). Trimming left V 4 bases short and J 6 bases short, with 14 bases between. The CDR3 spans 13 residues. Germline V gene sequence: CDR1 SGDLS, CDR2 YYNGEE. The CDR3 region is CASSLGTYTEQYF. The CDR3 nucleotides read TGTGCCAGCAGCCTAGGGACGTACACCGAGCAGTACTTC.

The chain combines TRBV28 with TRBJ2-1; D is unclear. Germline CDR1 MDHEN, CDR2 SYDVKM. The CDR3 runs to 13 residues. V was trimmed by 6 bases and J by 5 bases, leaving 11 bases between them. Written as DNA, the CDR3 is TGTGCCAGCAGGGCCCTTGGGGACAATGAGCAGTTCTTC. This sequence encodes CASRALGDNEQFF.

The chain recombines TRBV5-6 with TRBJ2-1; 8 bases are shared with TRBD1. Germline trimming cut 0 bases from V and 8 bases from J; bases unmatched to any gene: 10. Germline CDR1 SGHDT, CDR2 YYEEEE. The CDR3 spans 16 residues. CDR3 bases: TGTGCCAGCAGCTTGGCCCCAATCGACAGGGGCGATGAGCAGTTCTTC. Its translation is CASSLAPIDRGDEQFF.

This clone came up once. The chain uses TRBV5-4 and TRBJ2-7; D gene unclear. The V end lost 1 base, the J end lost 2 bases, and 10 bases lay between the germline ends. Germline loops: CDR1 SGHNT, CDR2 YYREEE (reference sequence). This CDR3 is built from 14 residues. The CDR3 bases are TGTGCCAGCAGCTTGTCAGGAGAGCCCTACGAGCAGTACTTC. This gives the protein CASSLSGEPYEQYF.

This chain uses TRBV9 with TRBJ2-1, with D possibly TRBD2 on 6 matching bases. This CDR3 contains 15 residues. Between the trimmed V and J ends, which lost 0 bases and 9 bases, there was a span of 16 bases. The germline V gene encodes CDR1 SGDLS and CDR2 YYNGEE. The CDR3 nucleotides are TGTGCCAGCAGCGTAGCTAGACTAGACGCGGGTGAGCAGTTCTTC. This encodes CASSVARLDAGEQFF.